Only a few counts were recorded for the clone carrying this T cell receptor (beta chain). Its matching antigen is unknown. Quantitative 5'-RACE with molecular barcodes was used to make the TCR beta libraries. TCRdb reprocessed the 5' RACE reads with MiXCR, giving one entry per CDR3 protein. The sample has about 220,000 distinct CDR3 sequences; 7% to 8% are singletons. Germline CDR1 is SQVTM and CDR2 is ANQGSEA. The CDR3 is made up of 14 amino acids. Trimming removed 4 bases from V and 4 bases from J; junction bases left unmatched: 6. The sample belongs to a study of CD8 T cells in ankylosing spondylitis. Points from the study as a whole: Earlier authors reported some of these motif variants in reactive arthritis synovial fluid and blood. A TCR beta motif of roughly 8 highly homologous variants appeared characteristic of ankylosing spondylitis blood. It was reported that disease-linked clones were significantly enriched in matched ankylosing spondylitis synovial fluid. Relatively scarce in peripheral blood, disease-linked clones were CD8+.

This TCR was recovered from a male donor with ankylosing spondylitis. Sequenced sample: blood, either unsorted or a sorted T cell fraction (not recorded which). The chain links TRBV29-1 to TRBJ2-7, with 11 bases that match TRBD2. The CDR3 loop is CSVVLSSGRYEQYF. In DNA form, the CDR3 reads TGCAGCGTTGTTTTGTCTAGCGGGAGGTACGAGCAGTACTTC.